This entry features one T cell receptor (beta chain) sequence. This record belongs to a study of blood T cell repertoires in COVID-19. For the study at large: Some COVID-19 samples were acute and others convalescent; all came from the United States, Italy and Spain. The analysed material was cDNA or gDNA that came from T cells, B-cell-depleted T cells, or PBMCs.

In the original workflow: Amplifying reference gene primers gave estimates of nucleated cell counts. Sequencing used immunoSEQ multiplex PCR; TCRdb keeps in-frame clones, though not all of them. V and J calls and clone size are those listed in that table; D and trimming were worked out from the DNA. The sample holds about 75,000 clones, roughly 70% seen once. The CDR3 has 14 amino acids. V was clipped by 5 bases and J by 6 bases; unmatched bases: 3. Germline values: CDR1 SEHNR, CDR2 FQNEAQ (reference sequence). The receptor was isolated from a human donor with acute or convalescent COVID-19. The donor label of this sample is uncertain. Specimen: peripheral blood. The chain links TRBV7-9 to TRBJ1-6; 8 nucleotides align to TRBD1. The CDR3 bases are TGTGCCAGCAGCCGGACAGGGTCTAATTCACCCCTCCACTTT. This gives the protein CASSRTGSNSPLHF.